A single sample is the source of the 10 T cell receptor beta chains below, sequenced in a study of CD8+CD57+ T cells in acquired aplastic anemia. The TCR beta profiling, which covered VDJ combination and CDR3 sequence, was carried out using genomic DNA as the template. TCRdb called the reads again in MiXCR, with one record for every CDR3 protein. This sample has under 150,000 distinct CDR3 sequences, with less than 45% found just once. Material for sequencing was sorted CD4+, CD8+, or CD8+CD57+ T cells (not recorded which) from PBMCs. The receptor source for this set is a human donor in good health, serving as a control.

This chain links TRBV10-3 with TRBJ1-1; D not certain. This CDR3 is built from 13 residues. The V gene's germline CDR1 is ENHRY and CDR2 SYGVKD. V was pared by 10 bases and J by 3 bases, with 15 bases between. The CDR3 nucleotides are TGTGCCACCGAGACCAGGTTGGACACTGAAGCTTTCTTT. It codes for CATETRLDTEAFF.

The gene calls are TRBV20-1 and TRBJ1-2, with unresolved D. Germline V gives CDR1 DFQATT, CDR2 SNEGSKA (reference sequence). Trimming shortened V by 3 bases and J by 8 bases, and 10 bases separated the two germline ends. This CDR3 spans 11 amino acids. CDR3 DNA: TGCAGTGCTAGGGCGGGGAAGGGCTACACCTTC. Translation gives CSARAGKGYTF.

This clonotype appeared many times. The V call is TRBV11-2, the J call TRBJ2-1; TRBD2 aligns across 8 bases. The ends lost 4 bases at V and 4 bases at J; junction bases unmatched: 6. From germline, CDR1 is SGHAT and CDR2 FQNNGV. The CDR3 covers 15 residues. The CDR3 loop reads CASSSLAGMYNEQFF. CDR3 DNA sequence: TGTGCCAGCAGCTCGCTAGCGGGCATGTACAATGAGCAGTTCTTC. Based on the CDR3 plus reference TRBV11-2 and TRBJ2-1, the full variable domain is EAGVAQSPRYKIIEKRQSVAFWCNPISGHATLYWYQQILGQGPKLLIQFQNNGVVDDSQLPKDRFSAERLKGVDSTLKIQPAKLEDSAVYLCASSSLAGMYNEQFFGPGTRLTVL.

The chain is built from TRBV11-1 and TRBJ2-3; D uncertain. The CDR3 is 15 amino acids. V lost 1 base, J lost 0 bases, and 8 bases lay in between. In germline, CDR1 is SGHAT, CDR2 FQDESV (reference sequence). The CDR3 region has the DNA TGTGCCAGCAGCTTAGGGCAGCCTAGCACAGATACGCAGTATTTT. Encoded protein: CASSLGQPSTDTQYF.

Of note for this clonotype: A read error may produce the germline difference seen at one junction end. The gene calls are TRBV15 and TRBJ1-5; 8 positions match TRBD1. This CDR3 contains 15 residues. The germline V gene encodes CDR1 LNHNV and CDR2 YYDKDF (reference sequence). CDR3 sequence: CAASSSGGENQPQHF. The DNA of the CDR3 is TGTGCCGCCAGCAGCTCAGGGGGCGAAAATCAGCCCCAACATTTT.

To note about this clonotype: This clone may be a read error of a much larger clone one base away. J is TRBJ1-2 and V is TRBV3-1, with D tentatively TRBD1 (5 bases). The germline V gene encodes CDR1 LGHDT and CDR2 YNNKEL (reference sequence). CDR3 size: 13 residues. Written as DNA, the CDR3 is TGTGCCAGCAGCCCCGGGCCGGGGGATGGCCACACCTTC. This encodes CASSPGPGDGHTF.

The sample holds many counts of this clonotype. The DNA for the CDR3 is TGTGCCAGCAGCTCGGGCCCCGGGAATGAGCAGTTCTTC. Its translation: CASSSGPGNEQFF. The rearrangement links TRBV5-5 to TRBJ2-1; no reliable D call. Germline V lookup: CDR1 SGHKS, CDR2 YYEKEE (reference sequence). The CDR3 is 13 residues long. The ends were cut back, 3 bases at V and 7 bases at J, with 11 bases in the middle.

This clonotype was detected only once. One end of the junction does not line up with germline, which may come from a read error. The CDR3 bases are TGCAGTGCTAGAGCCGGGCAACTAGGGGGCTGCACCTTC. It is translated as CSARAGQLGGCTF. The gene calls are TRBV20-1 and TRBJ1-2, with 7 bases aligning to TRBD1. The germline V gene has CDR1 DFQATT and CDR2 SNEGSKA (reference sequence). The length of the CDR3 is 13 residues.

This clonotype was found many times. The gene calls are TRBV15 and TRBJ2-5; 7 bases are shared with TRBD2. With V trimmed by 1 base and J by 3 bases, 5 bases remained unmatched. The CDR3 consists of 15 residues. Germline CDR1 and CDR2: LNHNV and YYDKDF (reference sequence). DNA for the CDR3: TGTGCCACCAGCAGAGCCAGACTAGCAGAAGAGACCCAGTACTTC. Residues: CATSRARLAEETQYF.

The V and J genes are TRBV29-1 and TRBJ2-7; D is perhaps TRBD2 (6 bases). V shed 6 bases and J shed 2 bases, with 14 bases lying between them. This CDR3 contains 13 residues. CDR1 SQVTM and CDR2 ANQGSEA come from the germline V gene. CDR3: CSVGTRGTYEQYF. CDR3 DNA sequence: TGCAGCGTAGGGACCCGGGGGACCTACGAGCAGTACTTC.